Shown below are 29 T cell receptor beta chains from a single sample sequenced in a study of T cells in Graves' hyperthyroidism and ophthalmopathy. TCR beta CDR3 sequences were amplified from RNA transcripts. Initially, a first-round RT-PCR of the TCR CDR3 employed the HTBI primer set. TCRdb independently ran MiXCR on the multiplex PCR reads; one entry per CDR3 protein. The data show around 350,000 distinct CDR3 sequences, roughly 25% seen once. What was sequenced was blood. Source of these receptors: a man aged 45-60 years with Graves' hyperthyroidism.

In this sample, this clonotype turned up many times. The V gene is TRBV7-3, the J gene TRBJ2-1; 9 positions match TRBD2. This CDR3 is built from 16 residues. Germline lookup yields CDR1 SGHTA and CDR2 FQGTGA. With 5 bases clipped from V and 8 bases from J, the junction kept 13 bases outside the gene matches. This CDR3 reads CASSRGPAGGGDEQFF. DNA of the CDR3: TGTGCCAGCAGCCGGGGGCCAGCGGGAGGAGGGGATGAGCAGTTCTTC.

The CDR3 sequence: CASSYTTGAGELFF. The DNA for the CDR3 is TGTGCCAGCAGCTACACGACAGGGGCTGGGGAGCTGTTTTTT. The J gene is TRBJ2-2, the V gene TRBV13, with TRBD1 matching over 8 bases. The J segment lost 8 bases and the V segment lost 4 bases, leaving 6 bases of the junction unmatched. This CDR3 spans 14 amino acids. CDR1 and CDR2 (germline): PRHDT, FYEKMQ (reference sequence).

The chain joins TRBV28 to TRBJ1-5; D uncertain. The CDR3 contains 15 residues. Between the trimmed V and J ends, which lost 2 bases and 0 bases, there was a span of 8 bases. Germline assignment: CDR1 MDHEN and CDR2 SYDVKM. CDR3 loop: CASSLKVYSNQPQHF. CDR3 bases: TGTGCCAGCAGTTTAAAGGTCTATAGCAATCAGCCCCAGCATTTT.

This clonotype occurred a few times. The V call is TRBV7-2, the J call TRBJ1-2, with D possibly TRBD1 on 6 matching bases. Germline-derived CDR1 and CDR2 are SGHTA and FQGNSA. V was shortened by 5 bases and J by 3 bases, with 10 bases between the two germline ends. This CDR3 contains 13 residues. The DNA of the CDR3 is TGTGCCAGCAGCCCGGGGGGGCACTATGGCTACACCTTC. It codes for CASSPGGHYGYTF.

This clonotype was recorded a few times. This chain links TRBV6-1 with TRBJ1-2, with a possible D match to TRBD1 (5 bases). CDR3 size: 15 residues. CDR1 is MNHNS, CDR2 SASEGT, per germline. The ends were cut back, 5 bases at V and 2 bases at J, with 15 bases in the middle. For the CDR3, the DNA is TGTGCCAGCAGTCCTGTGGGGGGTGAGAACTATGGCTACACCTTC. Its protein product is CASSPVGGENYGYTF.

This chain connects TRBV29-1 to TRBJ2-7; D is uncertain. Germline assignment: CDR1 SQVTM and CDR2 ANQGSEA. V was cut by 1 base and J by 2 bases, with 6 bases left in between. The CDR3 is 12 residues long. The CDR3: CSVEAATYEQYF. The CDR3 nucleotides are TGCAGCGTTGAAGCGGCTACCTACGAGCAGTACTTC.

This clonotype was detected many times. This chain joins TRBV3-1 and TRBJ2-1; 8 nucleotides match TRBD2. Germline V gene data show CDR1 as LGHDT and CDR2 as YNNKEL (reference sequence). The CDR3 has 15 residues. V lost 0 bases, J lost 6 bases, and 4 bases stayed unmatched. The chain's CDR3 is CASSQDLAGLNEQFF. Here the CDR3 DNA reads TGTGCCAGCAGCCAAGACCTAGCGGGTCTCAATGAGCAGTTCTTC.

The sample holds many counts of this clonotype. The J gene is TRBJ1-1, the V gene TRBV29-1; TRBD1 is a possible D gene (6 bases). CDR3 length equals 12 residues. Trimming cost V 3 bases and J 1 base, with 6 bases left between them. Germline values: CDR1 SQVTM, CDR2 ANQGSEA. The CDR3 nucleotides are TGCAGCGTTGAGGGACAGAACACTGAAGCTTTCTTT. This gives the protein CSVEGQNTEAFF.

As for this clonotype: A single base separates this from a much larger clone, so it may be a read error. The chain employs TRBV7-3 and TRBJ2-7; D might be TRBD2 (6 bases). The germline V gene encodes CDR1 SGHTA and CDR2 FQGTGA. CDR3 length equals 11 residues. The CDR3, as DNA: TGTACCAGCAGCGAGGGAGGCGAGCAGTACTTC. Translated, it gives CTSSEGGEQYF.

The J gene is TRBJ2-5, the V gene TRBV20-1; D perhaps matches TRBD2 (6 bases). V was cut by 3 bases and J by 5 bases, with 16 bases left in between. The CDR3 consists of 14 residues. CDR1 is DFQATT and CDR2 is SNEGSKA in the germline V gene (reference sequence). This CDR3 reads CSARTGEGRETQYF. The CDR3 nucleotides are TGCAGTGCTAGGACGGGAGAGGGGAGGGAGACCCAGTACTTC.

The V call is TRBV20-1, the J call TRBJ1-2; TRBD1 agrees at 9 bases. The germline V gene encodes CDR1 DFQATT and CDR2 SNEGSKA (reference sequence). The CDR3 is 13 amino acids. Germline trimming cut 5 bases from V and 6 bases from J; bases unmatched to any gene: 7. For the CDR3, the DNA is TGCAGTGCTCTAAGGGACAGGGCTGATGGCTACACCTTC. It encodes CSALRDRADGYTF.

The CDR3 coding sequence is TGTGCCAGCAGGAGGAGCGGGGGTTCCTACAATGAGCAGTTCTTC. Translating gives CASRRSGGSYNEQFF. V is TRBV6-1 and J is TRBJ2-1, with 8 bases identical to TRBD2. Germline values: CDR1 MNHNS, CDR2 SASEGT. After removal of 6 bases from V and 1 base from J, the junction contained 5 bases not matched to a gene. The CDR3 length is 15 residues.

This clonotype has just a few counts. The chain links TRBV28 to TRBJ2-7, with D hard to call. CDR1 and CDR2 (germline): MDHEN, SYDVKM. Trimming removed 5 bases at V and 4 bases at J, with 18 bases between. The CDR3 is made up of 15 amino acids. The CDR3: CASSPRGQANYEQYF. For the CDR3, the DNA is TGTGCCAGCAGTCCGCGTGGGCAGGCTAATTACGAGCAGTACTTC.

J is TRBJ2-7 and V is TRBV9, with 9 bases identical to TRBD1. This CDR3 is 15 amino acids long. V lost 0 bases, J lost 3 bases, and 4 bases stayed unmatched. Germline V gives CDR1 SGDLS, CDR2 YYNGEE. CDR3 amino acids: CASSVAWGQGYEQYF. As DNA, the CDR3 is TGTGCCAGCAGCGTAGCTTGGGGACAGGGCTACGAGCAGTACTTC.

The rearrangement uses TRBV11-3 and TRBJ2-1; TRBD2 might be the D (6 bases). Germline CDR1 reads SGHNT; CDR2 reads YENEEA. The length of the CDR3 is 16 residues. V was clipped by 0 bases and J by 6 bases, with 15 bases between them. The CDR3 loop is CASSLEVTSIPNEQFF. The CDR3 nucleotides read TGTGCCAGCAGCTTAGAAGTAACTAGCATCCCCAATGAGCAGTTCTTC.

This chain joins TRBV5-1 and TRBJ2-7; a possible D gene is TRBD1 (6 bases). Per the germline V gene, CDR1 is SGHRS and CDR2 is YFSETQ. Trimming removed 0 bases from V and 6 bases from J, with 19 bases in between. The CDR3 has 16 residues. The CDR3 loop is CASSLGDWGPSGEQYF. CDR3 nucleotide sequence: TGCGCCAGCAGCTTGGGCGATTGGGGGCCCTCCGGCGAGCAGTACTTC.

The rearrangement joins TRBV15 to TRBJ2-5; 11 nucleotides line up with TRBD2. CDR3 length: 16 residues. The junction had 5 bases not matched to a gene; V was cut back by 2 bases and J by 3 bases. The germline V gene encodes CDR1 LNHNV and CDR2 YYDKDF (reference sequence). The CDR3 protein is CATSRSPGLAEETQYF. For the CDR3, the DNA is TGTGCCACCAGCAGAAGCCCGGGACTAGCGGAAGAGACCCAGTACTTC.

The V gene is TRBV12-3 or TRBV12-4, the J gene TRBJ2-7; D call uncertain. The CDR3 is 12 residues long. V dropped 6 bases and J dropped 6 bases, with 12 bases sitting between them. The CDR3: CASSTSFREQYF. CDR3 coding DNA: TGTGCCAGCAGCACAAGTTTCCGCGAGCAGTACTTC.

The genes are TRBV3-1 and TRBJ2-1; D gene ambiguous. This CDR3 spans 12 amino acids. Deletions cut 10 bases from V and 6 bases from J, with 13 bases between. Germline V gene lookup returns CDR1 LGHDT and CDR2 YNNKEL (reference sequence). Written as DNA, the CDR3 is TGTGCCACCAGTGATAGCCCCAATGAGCAGTTCTTC. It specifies CATSDSPNEQFF.

The DNA of the CDR3 is TGTGCCAGCAGCTCGGGGAATCTAGCCAAAAACATTCAGTACTTC. The encoded protein is CASSSGNLAKNIQYF. This chain joins TRBV11-3 and TRBJ2-4; the D gene is possibly TRBD2 (5 bases). Germline V gene data show CDR1 as SGHNT and CDR2 as YENEEA. CDR3 length: 15 amino acids. V was clipped by 4 bases and J by 0 bases, with 10 bases between them. The complete variable domain, with remaining parts taken from reference TRBV11-3 and TRBJ2-4, reads EAGVVQSPRYKIIEKKQPVAFWCNPISGHNTLYWYLQNLGQGPELLIRYENEEAVDDSQLPKDRFSAERLKGVDSTLKIQPAELGDSAVYLCASSSGNLAKNIQYFGAGTRLSVL.

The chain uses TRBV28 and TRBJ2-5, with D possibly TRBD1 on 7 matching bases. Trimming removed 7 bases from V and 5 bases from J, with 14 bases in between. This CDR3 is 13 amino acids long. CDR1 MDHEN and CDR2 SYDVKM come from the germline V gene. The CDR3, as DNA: TGTGCCAGCAACGCGGCAGGGGGGGAGACCCAGTACTTC. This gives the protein CASNAAGGETQYF.

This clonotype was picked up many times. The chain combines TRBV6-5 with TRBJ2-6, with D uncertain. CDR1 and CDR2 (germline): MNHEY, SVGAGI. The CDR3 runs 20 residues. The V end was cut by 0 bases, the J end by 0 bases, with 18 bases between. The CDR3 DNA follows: TGTGCCAGCAGTTACTCTGGTTCGGCAGGCTATCTCTCTGGGGCCAACGTCCTGACTTTC. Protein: CASSYSGSAGYLSGANVLTF.

CDR3: CASSQDRRGNKNIQYF. CDR3 in DNA: TGTGCCAGCAGCCAAGATCGGCGCGGCAACAAAAACATTCAGTACTTC. J is TRBJ2-4 and V is TRBV27; no firm D call. The germline CDR1 and CDR2 sequences are MNHEY and SMNVEV (reference sequence). CDR3 size: 16 residues. The germline V and J ends were trimmed by 6 bases and 3 bases, with 18 bases remaining between them.

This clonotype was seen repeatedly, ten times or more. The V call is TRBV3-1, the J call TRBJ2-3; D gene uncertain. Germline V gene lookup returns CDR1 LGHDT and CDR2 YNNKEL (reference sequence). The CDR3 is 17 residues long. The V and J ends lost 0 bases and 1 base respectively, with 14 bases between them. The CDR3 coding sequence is TGTGCCAGCAGCCAAGAACGGTCGAGTCAGGGCACAGATACGCAGTATTTT. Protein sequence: CASSQERSSQGTDTQYF.

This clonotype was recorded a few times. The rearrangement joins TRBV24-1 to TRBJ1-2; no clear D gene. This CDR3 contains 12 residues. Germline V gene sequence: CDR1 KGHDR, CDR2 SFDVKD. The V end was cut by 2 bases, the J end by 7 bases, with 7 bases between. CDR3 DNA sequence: TGTGCCACCAGTGATTATCGGGGTGGCTACACCTTC. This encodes CATSDYRGGYTF.

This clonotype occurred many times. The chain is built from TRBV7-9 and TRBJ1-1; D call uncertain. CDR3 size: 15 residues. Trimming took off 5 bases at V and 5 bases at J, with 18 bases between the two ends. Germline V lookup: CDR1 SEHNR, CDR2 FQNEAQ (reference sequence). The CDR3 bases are TGTGCCAGCAGCCCGACTGCCGCCAAGTCGACTGAAGCTTTCTTT. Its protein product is CASSPTAAKSTEAFF. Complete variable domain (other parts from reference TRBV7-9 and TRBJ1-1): DTGVSQNPRHKITKRGQNVTFRCDPISEHNRLYWYRQTLGQGPEFLTYFQNEAQLEKSRLLSDRFSAERPKGSFSTLEIQRTEQGDSAMYLCASSPTAAKSTEAFFGQGTRLTVV.

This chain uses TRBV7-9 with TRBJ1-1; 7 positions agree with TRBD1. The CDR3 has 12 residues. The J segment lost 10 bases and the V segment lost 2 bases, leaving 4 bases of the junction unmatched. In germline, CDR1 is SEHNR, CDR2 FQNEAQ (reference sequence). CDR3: CASSLLQGLAFF. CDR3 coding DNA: TGTGCCAGCAGCTTACTACAGGGGTTAGCTTTCTTT.

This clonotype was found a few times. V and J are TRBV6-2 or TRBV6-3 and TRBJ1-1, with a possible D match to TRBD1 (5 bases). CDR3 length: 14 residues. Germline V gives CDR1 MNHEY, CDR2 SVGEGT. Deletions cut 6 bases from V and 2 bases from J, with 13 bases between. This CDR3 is CASRDVGGNTEAFF. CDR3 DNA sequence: TGTGCCAGCAGAGACGTCGGGGGAAACACTGAAGCTTTCTTT.

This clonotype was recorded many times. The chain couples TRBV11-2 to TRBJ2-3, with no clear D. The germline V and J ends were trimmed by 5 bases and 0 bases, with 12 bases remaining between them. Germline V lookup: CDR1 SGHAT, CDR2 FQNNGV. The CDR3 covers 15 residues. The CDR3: CASSAELVSTDTQYF. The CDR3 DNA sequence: TGTGCCAGCAGCGCCGAGTTGGTTAGCACAGATACGCAGTATTTT. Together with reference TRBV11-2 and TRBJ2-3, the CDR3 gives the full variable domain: EAGVAQSPRYKIIEKRQSVAFWCNPISGHATLYWYQQILGQGPKLLIQFQNNGVVDDSQLPKDRFSAERLKGVDSTLKIQPAKLEDSAVYLCASSAELVSTDTQYFGPGTRLTVL.